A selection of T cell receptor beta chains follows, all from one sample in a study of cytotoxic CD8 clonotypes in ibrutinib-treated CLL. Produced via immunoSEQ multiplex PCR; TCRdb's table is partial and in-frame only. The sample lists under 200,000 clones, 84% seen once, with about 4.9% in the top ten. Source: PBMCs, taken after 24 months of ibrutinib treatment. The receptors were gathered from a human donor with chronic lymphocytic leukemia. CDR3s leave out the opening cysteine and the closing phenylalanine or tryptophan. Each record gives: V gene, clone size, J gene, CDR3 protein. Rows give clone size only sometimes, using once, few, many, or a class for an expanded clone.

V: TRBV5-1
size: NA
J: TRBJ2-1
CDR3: ASSLRGLSYNEQF

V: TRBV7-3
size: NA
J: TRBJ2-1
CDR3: ASSLRSGRGYNEQF

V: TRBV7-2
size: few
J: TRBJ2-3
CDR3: ASSPLGGLADTQY

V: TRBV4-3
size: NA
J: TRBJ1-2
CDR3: ASSQDPGRGNYGYT

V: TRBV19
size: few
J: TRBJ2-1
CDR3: ASRPLTGRTYNEQF

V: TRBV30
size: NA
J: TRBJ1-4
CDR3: GGQGAATNEKLF

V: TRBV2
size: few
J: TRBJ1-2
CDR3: ASRLSYGYT

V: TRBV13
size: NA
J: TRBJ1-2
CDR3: ASSPAPGDPGYT

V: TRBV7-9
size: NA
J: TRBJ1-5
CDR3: ASSTGGYSNQPQH

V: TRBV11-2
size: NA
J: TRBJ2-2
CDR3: ASSLNRGAANTGELF

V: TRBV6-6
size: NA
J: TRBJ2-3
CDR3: ASSYSGITDTQY

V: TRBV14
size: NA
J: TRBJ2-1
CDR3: ASSQEQGWYEQF

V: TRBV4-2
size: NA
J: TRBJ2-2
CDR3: ASSQGGSNTGELF

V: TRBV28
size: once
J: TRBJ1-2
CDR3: ASSFSAGVMGGYT

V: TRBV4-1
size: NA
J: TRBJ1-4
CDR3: ASSQVRDPEKLF

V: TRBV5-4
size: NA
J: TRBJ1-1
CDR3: ASSLNAGALGAF

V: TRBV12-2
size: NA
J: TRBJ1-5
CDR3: ASRLGVSQPQH

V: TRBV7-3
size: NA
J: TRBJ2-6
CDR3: ASSLPGPTGANVLT

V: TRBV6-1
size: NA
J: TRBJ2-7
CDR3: ASSYDTFQY

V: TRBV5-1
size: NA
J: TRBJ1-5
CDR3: ASSLAPGRTGDQPQH

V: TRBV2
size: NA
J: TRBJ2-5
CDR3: ASSEGLAGAPETQY

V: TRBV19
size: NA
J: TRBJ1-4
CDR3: ASSIVTGWNEKLF

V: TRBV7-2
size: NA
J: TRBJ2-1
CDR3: ASSKGTSGGGEQF

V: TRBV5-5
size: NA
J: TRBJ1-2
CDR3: ASSPRGSPSRGYT

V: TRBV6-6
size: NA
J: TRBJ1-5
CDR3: ASRMETGVGQPQH

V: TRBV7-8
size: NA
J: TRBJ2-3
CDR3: ASSLVGGPGTDTQY

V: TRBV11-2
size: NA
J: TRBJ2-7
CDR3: ASSLSSGGSEQY

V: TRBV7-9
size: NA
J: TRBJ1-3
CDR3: ASSLAKLQLSSGNTIY

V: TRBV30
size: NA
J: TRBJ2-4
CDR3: AWSGRWLTRNIQY

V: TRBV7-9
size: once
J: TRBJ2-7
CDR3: ASSLIVTRKFSHEQY

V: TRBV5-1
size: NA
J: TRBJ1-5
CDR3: ASSLGGQINQPQH

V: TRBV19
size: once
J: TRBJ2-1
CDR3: ASSIDGLAGAYNEQF

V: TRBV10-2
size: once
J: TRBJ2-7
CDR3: ASIPPSGGYEQY

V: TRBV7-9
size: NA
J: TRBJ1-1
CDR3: ASSSGVGLRYTEAF

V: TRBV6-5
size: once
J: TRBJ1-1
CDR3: ASSYGGQADTEAF

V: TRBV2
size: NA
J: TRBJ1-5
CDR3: ASSLTGGTQPQH

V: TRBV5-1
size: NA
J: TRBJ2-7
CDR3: ASSLALPGQGPSTYEQY

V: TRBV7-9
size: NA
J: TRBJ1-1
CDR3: ASSSPDRVAF

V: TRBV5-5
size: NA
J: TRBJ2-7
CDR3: ASRVGQGLNEQY

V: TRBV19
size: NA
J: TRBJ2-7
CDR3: ASSRGTTPPYEQY

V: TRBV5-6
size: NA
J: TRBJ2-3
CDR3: ASSLRLAGIDTQY

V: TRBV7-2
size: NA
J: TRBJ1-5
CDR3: ASSLGGTSNQPQH

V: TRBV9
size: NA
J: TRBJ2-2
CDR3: ASSVTADYTGELF